Described below is a single T cell receptor (beta chain) sequence and its context. This record belongs to a study of T cell changes during pregnancy in multiple sclerosis. Repertoires were generated with immunoSEQ multiplex PCR, while TCRdb's copy carries only in-frame clones and drops some. The data contain tens of thousands of clones, roughly 90% of them singletons. With V trimmed by 0 bases and J by 6 bases, 7 bases remained unmatched. Germline V gives CDR1 LGHNA, CDR2 YSLEER. CDR3 size: 16 residues. The sequence was obtained from a female donor in good health, enrolled as a control in a pregnancy study. Sequences were derived from CD4+ T cells from peripheral blood mononuclear cells, sampled in the third trimester of pregnancy. The chain carries TRBV4-3 and TRBJ1-5; 8 bases match TRBD1. CDR3 DNA sequence: TGCGCCAGCAGCCAAGATGCAGGGGGCGTCGGTCAGCCCCAGCATTTT. It encodes CASSQDAGGVGQPQHF.